This T cell receptor beta chain stems from a study of radiotherapy plus CTLA-4 blockade in lung cancer. Study in general: Around 20% of enrolled patients responded objectively, and roughly 30% had disease control.

Overall study findings and caveats: Per reports, early blood T cell clone dynamics, plus interferon-beta, forecast response most strongly.

Here immunoSEQ multiplex PCR was the method, and the copy in TCRdb shows in-frame clones only, minus some. The sample has some 110,000 clones, more than 65% seen once; the top ten hold 3% to 4%. Regarding this clone: Its antigen is as yet unknown. Germline and junction disagree at one end, which may indicate a read error.

Looked up from germline, CDR1 is SSHAT and CDR2 is FNYEAQ (reference sequence). This CDR3 is built from 15 residues. The TCR comes from a human donor with non-small cell lung cancer that progressed on radiotherapy plus ipilimumab. Some clones in this sample may be carry-over from other donors' samples. Sequenced material: peripheral blood, taken from a patient treated with radiotherapy plus ipilimumab. This chain joins TRBV7-7 and TRBJ2-3; D may match TRBD1 or TRBD2 (5 bases each). The CDR3 nucleotides are TGTGCTAGCAGCCAAACTCGGGACCGCACAGATACGCAGTATTTT. Its protein product is CASSQTRDRTDTQYF.